This T cell receptor beta chain was captured in a study of blood T cells in healthy people across ages. Study conclusions and caveats: Unsorted PBMC input precluded a conclusive naive versus antigen-experienced comparison.

Sample-barcoded 5' priming and a J-beta primer mix drove a second PCR of roughly 6 to 12 cycles. Each of the cDNA molecules was tagged by a template-switch adaptor with 12 random nucleotides. No fewer than 3 million CDR3-containing paired-end reads came from each sample. Using its own MiXCR run on the 5' RACE reads, TCRdb lists one record per CDR3 protein. The profile shows some 790,000 distinct CDR3 sequences, about 28% of them singletons. Russia was home to the donors, healthy Caucasian individuals aged roughly 6 to 90. The V gene lost 7 bases and the J gene lost 8 bases, with 16 bases spanning the gap. The CDR3 contains 13 residues. The germline gives CDR1 SGHTA, CDR2 FQGNSA. In regard to this clonotype: The antigen remains undetermined. A single base separates this from a much larger clone, so it may be a read error.

Material: blood. The source of this sequence is a woman of 80 years or more in good health. The chain recombines TRBV7-2 with TRBJ2-3, with D possibly being TRBD1 or TRBD2 (5 bases each). CDR3 in DNA: TGTACCAGCACTACCGGGGCCTTGGGTACGCAGTATTTT. Its translation is CTSTTGALGTQYF. Looking up the rest from reference TRBV7-2 and TRBJ2-3 gives the full variable domain: GAGVSQSPSNKVTEKGKDVELRCDPISGHTALYWYRQSLGQGLEFLIYFQGNSAPDKSGLPSDRFSAERTGGSVSTLTIQRTQQEDSAVYLCTSTTGALGTQYFGPGTRLTVL.